The present TCR beta chain was sequenced within a study of shared clonotypes between healthy human individuals. Study-level information: Aged between 18 and 49, the donors were two women and three men.

Study results and caveats: Sharing across four donors was highest in naive CD4 (around 5%) and lowest in memory CD8 (roughly 0.4%).

Method: immunoSEQ multiplex PCR; TCRdb's copy keeps in-frame clones and lacks some. The sample has about 2.3 million clones, 85% to 95% seen once. Partitioning of CD4+ cells yielded a CD45RA+ naive subset and a CD45RA-negative memory subset. There are 18 residues in the CDR3. V shed 0 bases, J shed 3 bases, and the junction held 8 bases outside the gene matches. Per germline, CDR1 MGHRA and CDR2 YSYEKL. Regarding this clone: What it recognizes is unknown.

The chain joins TRBV4-1 to TRBJ2-1; 10 nucleotides align to TRBD2. The TCR sequence derives from a man aged 18 to 29 in good health. Some clones in this sample may be carry-over from other donors' samples. The sequenced sample was naive CD4+ T cells from PBMCs. Subset defined: CD45RA+ positively selected. The CDR3 DNA reads TGCGCCAGCAGCCAAGATGATCGGGCTAGCGGGAGCTACAATGAGCAGTTCTTC. This sequence encodes CASSQDDRASGSYNEQFF.